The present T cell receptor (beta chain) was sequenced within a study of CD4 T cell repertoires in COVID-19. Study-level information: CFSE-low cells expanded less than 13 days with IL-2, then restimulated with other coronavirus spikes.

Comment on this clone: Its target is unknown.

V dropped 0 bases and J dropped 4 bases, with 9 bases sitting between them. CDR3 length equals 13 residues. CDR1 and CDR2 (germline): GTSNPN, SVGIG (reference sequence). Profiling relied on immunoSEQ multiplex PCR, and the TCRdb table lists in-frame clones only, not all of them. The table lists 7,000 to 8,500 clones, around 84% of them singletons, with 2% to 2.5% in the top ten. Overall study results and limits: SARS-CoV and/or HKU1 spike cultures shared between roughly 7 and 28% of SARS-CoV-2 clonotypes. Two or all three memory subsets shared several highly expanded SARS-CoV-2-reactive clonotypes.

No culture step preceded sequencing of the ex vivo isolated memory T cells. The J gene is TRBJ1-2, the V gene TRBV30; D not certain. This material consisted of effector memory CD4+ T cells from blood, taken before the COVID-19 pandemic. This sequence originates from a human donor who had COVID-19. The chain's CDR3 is CAWSVGSSYGYTF. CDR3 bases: TGTGCCTGGAGTGTGGGCAGTTCCTATGGCTACACCTTC.